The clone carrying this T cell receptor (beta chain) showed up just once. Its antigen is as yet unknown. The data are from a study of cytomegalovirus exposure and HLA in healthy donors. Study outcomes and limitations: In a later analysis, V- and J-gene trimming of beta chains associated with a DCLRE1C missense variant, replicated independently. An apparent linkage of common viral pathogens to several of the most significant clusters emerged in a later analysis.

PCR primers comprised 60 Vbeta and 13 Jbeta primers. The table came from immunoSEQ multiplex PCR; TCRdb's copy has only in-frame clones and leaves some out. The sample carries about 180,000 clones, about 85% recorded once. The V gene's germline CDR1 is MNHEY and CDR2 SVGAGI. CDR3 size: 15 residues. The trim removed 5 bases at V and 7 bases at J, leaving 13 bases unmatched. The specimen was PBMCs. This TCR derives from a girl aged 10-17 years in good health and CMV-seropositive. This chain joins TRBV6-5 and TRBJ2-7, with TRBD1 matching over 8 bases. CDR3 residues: CASSPPGQATREQYF. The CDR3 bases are TGTGCCAGCAGTCCACCGGGACAGGCGACTCGAGAGCAGTACTTC.